The sample holds a few counts of the clone carrying this T cell receptor beta chain. Its cognate antigen is unknown. This may be a read error, as it is one base from a much larger clone. Ophthalmopathy-affected donors exhibited moderate-to-severe activity, CAS ≥3, NOSPECS ≥4, and duration under 3 months. Clinical symptoms and serum thyroxine were used for diagnosis; TRAb, thyroid ultrasound and orbital computed tomography were also relied on. This specimen belongs to a study of Graves' ophthalmopathy and Graves' hyperthyroidism. Study-wide results and limits: Its predictions of ophthalmopathy progression gave the model 65% to 71% sensitivity and 72% to 75% specificity. Discriminating ophthalmopathy from stable hyperthyroidism, a 13-signature model attained a sensitivity of 85% to 90% and a specificity of 80% to 82%.

The CDR3 runs 12 residues. V was clipped by 6 bases and J by 1 base, with 7 bases between them. CDR1 is MNHEY, CDR2 SVGAGI, per germline. RNA transcripts provided the template for amplifying TCR beta CDR3 regions. First-round RT-PCR used HTBI primers; second-round multiplex PCR followed. From the multiplex PCR reads, TCRdb called clonotypes with MiXCR, one entry per CDR3 protein. The table lists almost 750,000 distinct CDR3 sequences, 35% to 50% of them singletons. The rearrangement links TRBV6-5 to TRBJ2-7; the D is unclear. Source material: peripheral blood. The sequence was collected from an adult man with Graves' ophthalmopathy. The CDR3 here is CASRDGSYEQYF. DNA for the CDR3: TGTGCCAGCAGGGACGGGTCCTACGAGCAGTACTTC.